These 29 T cell receptor beta chains were sequenced from one sample in a study of identical twins. Each CDR3 protein is one row after TCRdb ran MiXCR on the 5' RACE reads. The data contain a few hundred thousand distinct CDR3 sequences, roughly 8.6% of them singletons. These data are also associated with another study on yellow fever vaccine responses in identical twins.

The specimen sequenced was memory (CD45RO+) T cells sorted from blood. The origin of the receptors is a woman aged 18-29 years in good health.

The V gene is TRBV27, the J gene TRBJ1-5, with 10 bases aligning to TRBD1. J gave up 4 bases and V 4 bases, and 4 bases lay outside the gene matches. The CDR3 consists of 15 residues. Germline V gene data show CDR1 as MNHEY and CDR2 as SMNVEV (reference sequence). The CDR3 reads CASSSLDRGNQPQHF. The CDR3 coding sequence is TGTGCCAGCAGTTCCCTGGACAGGGGGAATCAGCCCCAGCATTTT.

In this sample, this clonotype turned up a few times. The chain joins TRBV29-1 to TRBJ1-2; the D is unclear. The length of the CDR3 is 11 residues. Germline values: CDR1 SQVTM, CDR2 ANQGSEA. The CDR3, as DNA: TGCAGTTCAGGAGAAGGCTATGGCTACACCTTC. It codes for CSSGEGYGYTF.

The chain combines TRBV5-1 with TRBJ2-1, with 9 bases matching TRBD2. The V and J ends lost 4 bases and 8 bases, in that order; junction bases with no gene match: 13. Germline CDR1 reads SGHRS; CDR2 reads YFSETQ. CDR3 length equals 16 residues. This chain's CDR3 is CASSRLGGSGGHEQFF. As DNA, the CDR3 is TGCGCCAGCAGCCGACTTGGCGGTAGCGGGGGACATGAGCAGTTCTTC. The full variable domain, completed using reference TRBV5-1 and TRBJ2-1, is KAGVTQTPRYLIKTRGQQVTLSCSPISGHRSVSWYQQTPGQGLQFLFEYFSETQRNKGNFPGRFSGRQFSNSRSEMNVSTLELGDSALYLCASSRLGGSGGHEQFFGPGTRLTVL.

This clonotype was recorded at least ten times. The chain links TRBV5-1 to TRBJ2-1, with TRBD1 identical over 10 bases. With V trimmed by 4 bases and J by 4 bases, 5 bases remained unmatched. This CDR3 contains 15 residues. Germline CDR1 is SGHRS and CDR2 is YFSETQ. CDR3 in DNA: TGCGCCAGCAGCCGAGGGACAGGGGTTTACAATGAGCAGTTCTTC. Protein sequence: CASSRGTGVYNEQFF. Together with reference TRBV5-1 and TRBJ2-1, the CDR3 gives the full variable domain: KAGVTQTPRYLIKTRGQQVTLSCSPISGHRSVSWYQQTPGQGLQFLFEYFSETQRNKGNFPGRFSGRQFSNSRSEMNVSTLELGDSALYLCASSRGTGVYNEQFFGPGTRLTVL.

The J gene is TRBJ2-5, the V gene TRBV28; 9 nucleotides line up with TRBD1. Germline lookup yields CDR1 MDHEN and CDR2 SYDVKM. V was clipped by 8 bases and J by 4 bases; unmatched bases: 11. The CDR3 is 15 amino acids. The CDR3, as DNA: TGTGCCAGCTCCGAAGCCGGGACAGGGCGAGAGACCCAGTACTTC. Protein product: CASSEAGTGRETQYF.

This clonotype was recorded many times. The genes are TRBV29-1 and TRBJ1-1; D ambiguous. V was trimmed by 5 bases and J by 1 base, leaving 5 bases between them. This CDR3 is 11 amino acids long. Germline V gives CDR1 SQVTM, CDR2 ANQGSEA. The CDR3 DNA reads as TGCAGCGTTAAACCGAACACTGAAGCTTTCTTT. Protein product: CSVKPNTEAFF. The full variable domain, its missing parts supplied by reference TRBV29-1 and TRBJ1-1, is SAVISQKPSRDICQRGTSLTIQCQVDSQVTMMFWYRQQPGQSLTLIATANQGSEATYESGFVIDKFPISRPNLTFSTLTVSNMSPEDSSIYLCSVKPNTEAFFGQGTRLTVV.

In its sample, this clonotype was seen many times. V and J are TRBV5-1 and TRBJ1-1, with D uncertain. This CDR3 comprises 13 residues. CDR1 is SGHRS, CDR2 YFSETQ, per germline. Deletions cut 4 bases from V and 2 bases from J, with 9 bases between. The CDR3 nucleotides read TGCGCCAGCAGCCCCCGGCCTAACACTGAAGCTTTCTTT. Amino acids: CASSPRPNTEAFF.

This clonotype was counted only a few times. The gene calls are TRBV5-1 and TRBJ2-1; TRBD1 aligns across 7 bases. The germline gives CDR1 SGHRS, CDR2 YFSETQ. After removal of 5 bases from V and 3 bases from J, the junction contained 2 bases not matched to a gene. The CDR3 covers 13 residues. The CDR3 coding sequence is TGCGCCAGCAGGGGGACAGTCTACAATGAGCAGTTCTTC. Protein sequence: CASRGTVYNEQFF.

The rearrangement joins TRBV7-6 to TRBJ2-3; D remains unclear. The V gene's germline CDR1 is SGHVS and CDR2 FNYEAQ. Trimming took off 4 bases at V and 1 base at J, with 15 bases between the two ends. The CDR3 sequence is 16 residues long. CDR3 protein: CASSSLGPIGTDTQYF. The CDR3 nucleotides read TGTGCCAGCAGCTCACTTGGACCCATCGGCACAGATACGCAGTATTTT.

The chain has TRBV19 and TRBJ2-1; TRBD2 matches at 8 bases. The CDR3 loop spans 14 amino acids. CDR1 and CDR2 from the germline V gene are LNHDA and SQIVND (reference sequence). V lost 8 bases, J lost 5 bases, and 8 bases stayed unmatched. The CDR3 DNA is TGTGCCAGTGAAGCGGGAGTCGCCCACAATGAGCAGTTCTTC. Encoded protein: CASEAGVAHNEQFF.

This clonotype was recorded a few times. The chain employs TRBV27 and TRBJ1-5; tentative D call: TRBD1 (6 bases). CDR1 MNHEY and CDR2 SMNVEV come from the germline V gene (reference sequence). CDR3 length equals 15 residues. V lost 5 bases to trimming and J lost 0 bases, with 11 bases between them. CDR3 bases: TGTGCCAGCAGTCCATCAGGGGATAGCAATCAGCCCCAGCATTTT. It specifies CASSPSGDSNQPQHF.

This clonotype occurred many times. The genes are TRBV12-3 or TRBV12-4 and TRBJ1-2; D perhaps matches TRBD1 (5 bases). The germline V and J ends were trimmed by 6 bases and 3 bases, with 14 bases remaining between them. The CDR3 sequence is 14 residues long. CDR3 region: CASRQQGSHYGYTF. CDR3 DNA sequence: TGTGCCAGCAGGCAGCAGGGAAGTCACTATGGCTACACCTTC.

This clonotype turned up a few times. The chain has TRBV6-2 or TRBV6-3 and TRBJ2-3, with D possibly called TRBD1 or TRBD2 (5 bases each). The CDR3 is 15 residues long. Between the trimmed V and J ends, which lost 6 bases and 2 bases, there was a span of 15 bases. CDR1 is MNHEY, CDR2 SVGEGT, per germline. The CDR3 region has the DNA TGTGCCAGCAGCACTGGGGGAACCGACACAGATACGCAGTATTTT. Translated: CASSTGGTDTDTQYF.

V usage is TRBV7-3 and J usage is TRBJ2-1; the D gene could be TRBD1 or TRBD2 (5 bases each). The CDR3 totals 13 residues. V dropped 5 bases and J dropped 9 bases, with 14 bases sitting between them. Germline-derived CDR1 and CDR2 are SGHTA and FQGTGA. The CDR3 reads CASSLTEGIEQFF. CDR3 in DNA: TGTGCCAGCAGCCTGACCGAGGGGATTGAGCAGTTCTTC.

The rearrangement links TRBV20-1 to TRBJ1-1; no firm D call. The V and J ends lost 5 bases and 3 bases respectively, with 10 bases between them. The CDR3 is made up of 12 amino acids. Germline CDR1 DFQATT, CDR2 SNEGSKA (reference sequence). The CDR3 spells CSAVCRDTEAFF. CDR3 bases: TGCAGTGCTGTCTGTAGGGACACTGAAGCTTTCTTT.

V and J are TRBV20-1 and TRBJ2-7, with 12 bases lining up with TRBD1. Germline V gene sequence: CDR1 DFQATT, CDR2 SNEGSKA (reference sequence). The V and J ends lost 1 base and 5 bases, in that order; junction bases with no gene match: 9. The CDR3 spans 16 residues. CDR3 sequence (DNA): TGCAGTGCTAGAGCTCCGGGACAGGGGGCGGTTAACGAGCAGTACTTC. Its protein is CSARAPGQGAVNEQYF.

Many counts were recorded for this clonotype. This chain links TRBV4-1 with TRBJ1-1; 8 nucleotides align to TRBD1. V lost 2 bases and J lost 1; bases outside the gene matches: 3. CDR1 and CDR2 from the germline V gene are MGHRA and YSYEKL. The CDR3 contains 15 residues. The CDR3: CASSQTGQGNTEAFF. CDR3 bases: TGCGCCAGCAGCCAAACAGGACAGGGGAACACTGAAGCTTTCTTT.

The rearrangement joins TRBV4-1 to TRBJ2-3; D gene unclear. This CDR3 is built from 14 residues. V lost 2 bases and J lost 6, with 12 bases in between. Germline V lookup: CDR1 MGHRA, CDR2 YSYEKL. CDR3 bases: TGCGCCAGCAGCCAAAGGGCCACTCAGGATACGCAGTATTTT. Translation: CASSQRATQDTQYF.

Only a few counts were recorded for this clonotype. The gene calls are TRBV7-9 and TRBJ1-2; TRBD1 matches at 7 bases. V dropped 2 bases and J dropped 7; count of bases not matched to a gene: 10. The CDR3 length is 15 residues. CDR1 SEHNR and CDR2 FQNEAQ come from the germline V gene (reference sequence). The CDR3 sequence: CASSLSLATGSGYTF. As DNA, the CDR3 is TGTGCCAGCAGCTTAAGTCTCGCGACAGGGAGTGGCTACACCTTC.

This clonotype was counted only a few times. This chain links TRBV6-5 with TRBJ2-2, with D unclear. Trimming left V 4 bases short and J 7 bases short, with 7 bases between. This CDR3 is 12 amino acids long. The V gene's germline CDR1 is MNHEY and CDR2 SVGAGI. CDR3 protein: CASSSFRGELFF. The CDR3 DNA follows: TGTGCCAGCAGTTCCTTCCGCGGGGAGCTGTTTTTT.

This clonotype has only a few counts. The chain links TRBV20-1 to TRBJ1-1, with a possible D match to TRBD1 (5 bases). Trimming shortened V by 5 bases and J by 5 bases, and 18 bases separated the two germline ends. Germline CDR1 and CDR2: DFQATT and SNEGSKA (reference sequence). The CDR3 extends over 14 amino acids. The DNA of the CDR3 is TGCAGTGCTCAAATCGTGGGGGGGGGAACTGAAGCTTTCTTT. Amino acid sequence: CSAQIVGGGTEAFF.

This clonotype turned up a few times. The chain couples TRBV20-1 to TRBJ2-1; 10 positions agree with TRBD2. Germline V gives CDR1 DFQATT, CDR2 SNEGSKA (reference sequence). Trimming cost V 6 bases and J 2 bases; bases outside gene matches: 4. This CDR3 contains 14 residues. The DNA for the CDR3 is TGCAGTGCCGACCTAGCGGGGGCCTACAATGAGCAGTTCTTC. Translated, it gives CSADLAGAYNEQFF.

This clonotype has only a few counts. The rearrangement uses TRBV5-5 and TRBJ2-3; perhaps TRBD2 as D (5 bases). The CDR3 runs 15 residues. Trimming left V 4 bases short and J 3 bases short, with 15 bases between. Per germline, CDR1 SGHKS and CDR2 YYEKEE (reference sequence). Here the CDR3 reads CASSPAGLTTDTQYF. DNA of the CDR3: TGTGCCAGCAGCCCGGCTGGACTCACAACAGATACGCAGTATTTT.

This clonotype has a handful of counts. V usage is TRBV2 and J usage is TRBJ2-7; 9 positions match TRBD1. V was clipped by 6 bases and J by 4 bases; unmatched bases: 1. This CDR3 is built from 12 residues. CDR1 is SNHLY and CDR2 is FYNNEI in the germline V gene. The CDR3 loop is CASRGQGYEQYV. In nucleotides, the CDR3 is TGTGCCAGCAGGGGACAGGGATACGAGCAGTACGTC.

V usage is TRBV27 and J usage is TRBJ2-3; D might be TRBD1 (6 bases). This CDR3 comprises 15 residues. Trimming took 6 bases from V and 4 from J, leaving 17 bases between them. Germline-derived CDR1 and CDR2 are MNHEY and SMNVEV (reference sequence). Here the CDR3 DNA reads TGTGCCAGCAGGATGTTTGCTCAGGGGCCAGATACGCAGTATTTT. Its translation is CASRMFAQGPDTQYF.

At least ten counts were recorded for this clonotype. CDR3 loop: CASRRSGNEQFF. The DNA for the CDR3 is TGTGCCAGCAGACGTAGCGGGAATGAGCAGTTCTTC. The chain joins TRBV14 to TRBJ2-1; 7 bases match TRBD2. With V trimmed by 6 bases and J by 7 bases, 3 bases remained unmatched. Germline V gives CDR1 SGHDN, CDR2 FVKESK. CDR3 length: 12 residues.

The chain links TRBV5-1 to TRBJ2-3; D not certain. The CDR3 extends over 15 amino acids. CDR1 SGHRS and CDR2 YFSETQ come from the germline V gene. Trimming cost V 0 bases and J 2 bases, with 10 bases left between them. CDR3 loop: CASSLGYMYTDTQYF. CDR3 nucleotides: TGCGCCAGCAGCTTGGGTTACATGTACACAGATACGCAGTATTTT.

This clonotype has at least ten counts. This chain links TRBV5-1 with TRBJ2-2; unclear D gene. V lost 4 bases and J lost 0, with 10 bases in between. The CDR3 sequence is 15 residues long. In germline, CDR1 is SGHRS, CDR2 YFSETQ. This CDR3 reads CASSPAAANTGELFF. The DNA of the CDR3 is TGCGCCAGCAGCCCGGCGGCAGCGAACACCGGGGAGCTGTTTTTT. The whole variable domain, remainder taken from reference TRBV5-1 and TRBJ2-2, is KAGVTQTPRYLIKTRGQQVTLSCSPISGHRSVSWYQQTPGQGLQFLFEYFSETQRNKGNFPGRFSGRQFSNSRSEMNVSTLELGDSALYLCASSPAAANTGELFFGEGSRLTVL.

This clonotype was observed many times. The chain couples TRBV12-3 or TRBV12-4 to TRBJ2-7; 16 bases fit TRBD2. Trimming at V came to 5 bases and at J to 3 bases, leaving 10 bases not matched to a gene. This CDR3 comprises 18 residues. This chain's CDR3 is CASSLGLAGGPTSYEQYF. In DNA, the CDR3 is TGTGCCAGCAGTCTGGGACTAGCGGGAGGGCCCACCAGCTACGAGCAGTACTTC.